This TCR beta chain was identified in a study of blood T cell repertoires in COVID-19. Study information: T cells, B-cell-depleted T cells, or PBMCs supplied cDNA or gDNA.

Methods used by the authors: By means of reference gene primer amplification, nucleated cell counts were estimated. The protocol was immunoSEQ multiplex PCR, while the TCRdb copy is restricted to in-frame clones and leaves out a portion. The V and J calls and clone size are taken from that table; D and trimming were inferred from the DNA. Among over 400,000 clones listed, approximately 88% were seen once. This CDR3 has 14 amino acids. The germline V gene encodes CDR1 MGHRA and CDR2 YSYEKL. Between the trimmed V and J ends, which lost 3 bases and 10 bases, there was a span of 13 bases. The chain uses TRBV4-1 and TRBJ1-6; no firm D call. Sequenced input: peripheral blood. The TCR originated in a woman between 50 and 59 years old with COVID-19, enrolled during active disease. This chain's CDR3 is CASSQDYLRSPLHF. The CDR3 nucleotides are TGCGCCAGCAGCCAGGACTATCTTCGATCACCCCTCCACTTT.